This passage covers 29 T cell receptor delta chains from one sample sequenced in a study of gamma-delta chains in newborns, infants, children. TCRdb re-processed the reads using CATT. The sample consists of approximately 4,100 delta-chain clones, approximately 4% of them appearing once. Source material: blood. These receptors were taken from a child who was a newborn, infant or young child, either healthy, febrile or measles-vaccinated (not recorded which).

About this clone: The sample contains more than one DNA sequence encoding this CDR3. CDR3 protein: CALGDETNNTTFAGGTDKLIF. The CDR3 coding sequence is TGTGCTCTTGGGGACGAAACCAACAATACTACGTTTGCTGGGGGCACCGATAAACTCATCTTT. The chain is built from TRDV1 and TRDJ1; 7 bases are shared with TRDD3. The CDR3 sequence is 21 residues long. Losses at the gene ends were 3 bases for V and 1 base for J; bases not matched to a gene: 23. Germline V lookup: CDR1 TSWWSYY, CDR2 QGS.

This clone was picked up a small number of times. The genes are TRDV1 and TRDJ1; 10 bases are a match to TRDD3. J was trimmed by 1 base and V by 4 bases; bases with no gene match: 12. This CDR3 spans 18 amino acids. Germline assignment: CDR1 TSWWSYY and CDR2 QGS. DNA for the CDR3: TGTGCTCTTGGGGTTCTTCTAGAATACTGGGGGATCACCGATAAACTCATCTTT. As protein: CALGVLLEYWGITDKLIF.

As for this clone: A read error is possible here, since a much larger clone lies one base away. V and J are TRDV2 and TRDJ1, with 8 bases fitting TRDD3. The CDR3 is made up of 17 amino acids. Germline V gives CDR1 GEAIGNYY, CDR2 EKD. CDR3 DNA: TGTGCCCGTGACACGCTTACTGGGGGCCCCGAGAGGGTGAAACTCATCTTT. Translating gives CARDTLTGGPERVKLIF.

With respect to this clone: A much larger clone is a single base away; this may be a read error. The same CDR3 can be traced to other DNA sequences in this sample. The V and J genes are TRDV2 and TRDJ1; 7 bases align to TRDD3. This CDR3 is built from 14 residues. Per the germline V gene, CDR1 is GEAIGNYY and CDR2 is EKD. CDR3 protein: CACVSLGGEDKLIF. CDR3 nucleotide sequence: TGTGCCTGTGTGTCCCTTGGGGGAGAGGATAAACTCATCTTC.

In regard to this clone: This may be a read error: a much more frequent sequence differs by one nucleotide. Other DNA sequences in the sample encode the same CDR3. The genes are TRDV2 and TRDJ1; 7 bases line up with TRDD3. CDR3 length equals 18 residues. The germline gives CDR1 GEAIGNYY, CDR2 EKD. The CDR3 is CACDGLHSVDTYTDKLIF. CDR3 nucleotide sequence: TGCGCCTGTGACGGACTCCACTCAGTGGATACGTACACCGATAAACTCATCTTT.

By its share, this clone is medium-sized (0.01 to 0.1%). V usage is TRDV2 and J usage is TRDJ1; 10 positions agree with TRDD3. The junction had 7 bases not matched to a gene; V was cut back by 0 bases and J by 7 bases. The CDR3 totals 15 residues. Germline V lookup: CDR1 GEAIGNYY, CDR2 EKD. CDR3 sequence reads: CACDTVGDTSGKLIF. The CDR3 DNA sequence: TGTGCCTGTGACACCGTGGGGGATACTAGCGGTAAACTCATCTTT.

This clone is classed as medium-sized. Other DNA sequences of this sample code for an identical CDR3. The J gene is TRDJ1, the V gene TRDV1; 12 bases line up with TRDD3. V lost 3 bases to trimming and J lost 1 base; unmatched junction nucleotides: 15. Looked up from germline, CDR1 is TSWWSYY and CDR2 is QGS. The CDR3 loop spans 20 amino acids. The DNA for the CDR3 is TGTGCTCTTGGGGAGGGATCGAACTGGGGGATACAGGAACGCACCGATAAACTCATCTTT. This sequence encodes CALGEGSNWGIQERTDKLIF.

This clone was found a few times. Being one base from a much bigger clone, this may be a read error. The sample holds other DNA sequences that translate to the same CDR3. This chain joins TRDV2 and TRDJ1; TRDD3 aligns across 12 bases. Germline lookup yields CDR1 GEAIGNYY and CDR2 EKD. CDR3 size: 15 residues. CDR3 region: CACDTLGDTDDKLIF. In DNA, the CDR3 is TGTGCCTGCGACACCCTGGGGGATACGGACGATAAACTCATCTTT.

This clone was detected only a few times. A single base separates this from a much larger clone, so it may be a read error. This CDR3 is also generated by other DNA sequences in the sample. CDR3 sequence reads: CACDTAGTYSSWDTRQMFF. In DNA, the CDR3 is TGTGCCTGTGACACCGCCGGGACCTACAGCTCCTGGGACACCCGACAGATGTTTTTT. V and J are TRDV2 and TRDJ3; either TRDD2 or TRDD3 may fit D (5 bases each). The CDR3 is 19 amino acids. The germline V gene encodes CDR1 GEAIGNYY and CDR2 EKD.

This clone was observed a handful of times. A far larger clone is off by one base, so a read error is likely. Other DNA sequences within the sample encode an identical CDR3. The rearrangement uses TRDV2 and TRDJ1; 13 nucleotides align to TRDD3. J lost 9 bases, V lost 1 base, and 13 bases had no gene match. CDR3 length: 17 amino acids. Germline V lookup: CDR1 GEAIGNYY, CDR2 EKD. CDR3 DNA: TGTGCCTGTGACACACTGACTGGGGGATACGAAGGGGTTGAACTCATCTTT. Its translation is CACDTLTGGYEGVELIF.

On this clone itself: TCRdb lists the protein of a much larger clone for this DNA, which differs at residue 13, so this is likely a read error; the protein given here is translated from the DNA itself. The chain combines TRDV2 with TRDJ3; TRDD3 might be the D (5 bases). The CDR3 runs to 16 residues. Germline V lookup: CDR1 GEAIGNYY, CDR2 EKD. The CDR3 is CACDTVNSWDTRHMFF. The CDR3 DNA is TGTGCCTGTGACACCGTCAACTCCTGGGACACCCGACATATGTTTTTC.

There are a few counts of this clone. The chain links TRDV2 to TRDJ1; 10 positions agree with TRDD3. This CDR3 spans 20 amino acids. The V segment lost 1 base and the J segment 0 bases; nucleotides outside the gene matches: 16. CDR1 and CDR2 (germline): GEAIGNYY, EKD. Here the CDR3 reads CACDTVRTGGSVGDTDKLIF. The CDR3 nucleotides are TGTGCCTGTGACACTGTTCGGACTGGGGGATCCGTGGGGGACACCGATAAACTCATCTTT.

A remark on this clone: The junction and the germline gene differ at one end; a read error may be behind it. V and J are TRDV2 and TRDJ1; 13 bases are a match to TRDD3. Per the germline V gene, CDR1 is GEAIGNYY and CDR2 is EKD. This CDR3 is 20 amino acids long. For the CDR3, the DNA is TGTGCCTGTGGCACCCTCTTTCATGTACTGGGGGATACGGACACCGATAAACTCATCTTT. Translation gives CACGTLFHVLGDTDTDKLIF.

This clone is judged medium-sized (0.01 to 0.1%). The chain links TRDV2 to TRDJ3; TRDD3 aligns across 7 bases. Per the germline V gene, CDR1 is GEAIGNYY and CDR2 is EKD. V shed 0 bases, J shed 8 bases, and the junction held 9 bases outside the gene matches. The length of the CDR3 is 17 residues. The CDR3 is CACDTGIHQWNTRQMFF. CDR3 nucleotide sequence: TGTGCCTGTGACACCGGGATACATCAATGGAACACCCGACAGATGTTTTTC.

By share, this clone counts as medium-sized. Other DNA sequences within the sample encode an identical CDR3. The J gene is TRDJ1, the V gene TRDV2, with 12 bases aligning to TRDD3. Trimming took 1 base from V and 2 from J; bases not matched to a gene: 16. CDR3 length: 20 residues. The germline V gene has CDR1 GEAIGNYY and CDR2 EKD. The CDR3 DNA sequence: TGTGCCTGTGACACGATTCGTACTGGGGGATACACAAGATTGACCGATAAACTCATCTTT. Translation: CACDTIRTGGYTRLTDKLIF.

This clone ranks as medium-sized. The rearrangement uses TRDV2 and TRDJ1, with 13 bases aligning to TRDD3. Germline loops: CDR1 GEAIGNYY, CDR2 EKD. V gave up 1 base and J gave up 0 bases; unmatched junction bases: 10. This CDR3 contains 19 residues. The CDR3 bases are TGTGCCTGTGACACGCTACTGGGGGATACGCCGCGGTACACCGATAAACTCATCTTT. The encoded protein is CACDTLLGDTPRYTDKLIF.

Comments on this clone: A much larger clone is a single base away; this may be a read error. V is TRDV2 and J is TRDJ3; 11 positions agree with TRDD3. CDR1 is GEAIGNYY, CDR2 EKD, per germline. This CDR3 is built from 19 residues. The CDR3 DNA reads TGTGCCTGTGACGTACTGGGGGATAAAAGCTCCTGGGACACCCTACAGATGTTTTTC. It encodes CACDVLGDKSSWDTLQMFF.

This clone has just a few counts. A much larger clone lies a single base off, so this may be a read error. This sample includes further DNA sequences coding for the same CDR3. The V call is TRDV2, the J call TRDJ4, with 13 bases identical to TRDD3. CDR1 and CDR2 (germline): GEAIGNYY, EKD. There are 20 residues in the CDR3. The CDR3: CACDTGNLTGGYAYYRPLIF. DNA for the CDR3: TGTGCCTGTGACACCGGAAACCTTACTGGGGGATACGCTTATTACAGACCCCTAATCTTT.

This clone was counted only a few times. A far larger clone is a single base away, which makes a read error likely. Other DNA variants within this sample encode the same CDR3. The genes are TRDV2 and TRDJ1; D may be TRDD3 (6 bases). From germline, CDR1 is GEAIGNYY and CDR2 EKD. The CDR3 totals 16 residues. Trimming pared 0 bases from V and 4 bases from J, leaving 17 bases between. The CDR3 DNA follows: TGTGCCTGTGACACCCTGGGGCCATCCACTGACGATAAACTCATCTTT. It specifies CACDTLGPSTDDKLIF.

This clone was detected only a few times. V is TRDV2 and J is TRDJ3; 8 bases are a match to TRDD3. Trimming took 0 bases from V and 0 from J; bases not matched to a gene: 9. This CDR3 is 20 amino acids long. Per the germline V gene, CDR1 is GEAIGNYY and CDR2 is EKD. The CDR3 loop reads CACDTGWGIPSSWDTRQMFF. In DNA, the CDR3 is TGTGCCTGTGACACCGGATGGGGGATCCCCAGCTCCTGGGACACCCGACAGATGTTTTTC.

This clone is deemed medium-sized. This chain joins TRDV2 and TRDJ3; 13 bases align to TRDD3. This CDR3 is 19 amino acids long. J was trimmed by 0 bases and V by 3 bases; bases with no gene match: 4. Germline CDR1 reads GEAIGNYY; CDR2 reads EKD. The CDR3 coding sequence is TGTGCCTGTGACCCCACTGGGGGATACGCCTCCTGGGACACCCGACAGATGTTTTTC. Protein: CACDPTGGYASWDTRQMFF.

This clone was observed a few times. The J gene is TRDJ1, the V gene TRDV2; the D gene is possibly TRDD3 (6 bases). The germline V gene encodes CDR1 GEAIGNYY and CDR2 EKD. The CDR3 runs 15 residues. V was pared by 0 bases and J by 0 bases, with 10 bases between. The CDR3 here is CACDTLGPYTDKLIF. For the CDR3, the DNA is TGTGCCTGTGACACCCTGGGGCCTTACACCGATAAACTCATCTTT.

A remark on this clone: Being one base from a much bigger clone, this may be a read error. The genes are TRDV2 and TRDJ1, with D maybe TRDD3 (6 bases). The germline gives CDR1 GEAIGNYY, CDR2 EKD. V gave up 2 bases and J gave up 1 base, with 10 bases separating them. This CDR3 has 14 residues. CDR3 sequence reads: CACDSWGSTDKLIF. The CDR3 DNA reads TGTGCCTGTGACAGCTGGGGCTCCACCGATAAACTCATCTTT.

Worth noting for this clone: The junction departs from the called germline gene at one end, perhaps through a read error. At the DNA level, this CDR3 is encoded by other sequences in the same sample as well. The J gene is TRDJ1, the V gene TRDV1, with D possibly TRDD3 on 7 matching bases. The germline gives CDR1 TSWWSYY, CDR2 QGS. The CDR3 consists of 22 residues. CDR3 region: CALGELVSYRDWVLGYTDKLIF. CDR3 nucleotide sequence: TGTGCTCTTGGGGAACTAGTCTCCTACCGAGACTGGGTCCTGGGATACACCGATAAGCTCATCTTT.

As for this clone: The junction and the germline gene differ at one end; a read error may be behind it. The identical CDR3 is also encoded by other nucleotide sequences in the sample. The chain is built from TRDV2 and TRDJ3; 12 bases map to TRDD3. CDR1 is GEAIGNYY, CDR2 EKD, per germline. This CDR3 spans 19 amino acids. The CDR3 nucleotides are TGCGCTTGTGACAAAGTACTGGGGGATACCGCCTGGGACACCCGACAGATGTTTTTC. Amino acids: CACDKVLGDTAWDTRQMFF.

This clone was detected only a few times. The chain recombines TRDV2 with TRDJ1, with TRDD3 identical over 13 bases. V gave up 3 bases and J gave up 3 bases; unmatched junction bases: 9. The CDR3 is made up of 17 amino acids. Germline CDR1 reads GEAIGNYY; CDR2 reads EKD. The CDR3 spells CACDSVLGDTLADKLIF. CDR3 nucleotide sequence: TGTGCCTGTGACTCCGTACTGGGGGATACGCTAGCCGATAAACTCATCTTT.

This clone has just a few counts. Just one base apart from a much larger clone, this may be a read error. Within the sample, other DNA sequences also encode this same CDR3. The V and J genes are TRDV2 and TRDJ3; the match to TRDD3 covers 11 bases. The length of the CDR3 is 19 residues. CDR1 is GEAIGNYY, CDR2 EKD, per germline. The CDR3 DNA is TGTGCCTGTGACACAGTACTGGGGGATAGCTCCTGGGACACCCGACAGATGTTCTTC. This sequence encodes CACDTVLGDSSWDTRQMFF.

This clone was counted only a few times. A far bigger clonotype differs at one base, so this is likely a read error. The same CDR3 is also encoded by other DNA sequences in this sample. This chain connects TRDV2 to TRDJ1; 9 bases are a match to TRDD3. Germline CDR1 and CDR2: GEAIGNYY and EKD. Germline trimming cut 3 bases from V and 6 bases from J; bases unmatched to any gene: 10. This CDR3 has 15 residues. CDR3 loop: CACDPLLGELNKLIF. In nucleotides, the CDR3 is TGTGCCTGTGACCCTTTACTGGGGGAGCTCAATAAACTCATCTTT.

As for this clone: A read error likely explains why the TCRdb protein, taken from a much larger clone, differs from this DNA's translation at residue 3; the protein shown is translated from the DNA. This chain joins TRDV2 and TRDJ1; 9 bases are a match to TRDD3. This CDR3 has 16 residues. Germline V gene data show CDR1 as GEAIGNYY and CDR2 as EKD. The CDR3 is CARERLGEKYTDKLIF. The CDR3 DNA reads as TGTGCCCGTGAGCGACTGGGGGAAAAGTACACCGATAAACTCATCTTT.